A single sample is the source of the 6 T cell receptor beta chains below, sequenced in a study of T cells in localized non-small cell lung cancer. The protocol was immunoSEQ multiplex PCR, while the TCRdb copy is restricted to in-frame clones and leaves out a portion. The top ten hold 1.3% of the sample, which has 70,000 or so clones, roughly 83% seen once. This specimen was peripheral blood, taken before any cancer treatment. Receptor source: a female donor over 55 with stage I lung adenocarcinoma.

The chain is built from TRBV6-1 and TRBJ1-2; TRBD1 is a possible D gene (6 bases). Germline CDR1 and CDR2: MNHNS and SASEGT. The CDR3 has 13 residues. V gave up 1 base and J gave up 5 bases, with 8 bases separating them. The CDR3 DNA reads TGTGCCAGCAGTGAAGACGGGACATATGGCTACACCTTC. Its protein is CASSEDGTYGYTF.

J is TRBJ2-3 and V is TRBV5-4, with D perhaps TRBD1 (6 bases). Germline CDR1 SGHNT, CDR2 YYREEE (reference sequence). V was trimmed by 0 bases and J by 6 bases, leaving 11 bases between them. This CDR3 region has 14 residues. The CDR3 coding sequence is TGTGCCAGCAGCTTGGTGGGGGCAAGCGATACGCAGTATTTT. Protein: CASSLVGASDTQYF.

The chain employs TRBV7-2 and TRBJ2-1; maybe TRBD1 (6 bases). CDR3 length equals 17 residues. Trimming removed 1 base at V and 7 bases at J, with 20 bases between. Germline assignment: CDR1 SGHTA and CDR2 FQGNSA. Here the CDR3 DNA reads TGTGCCAGCAGCTTAGATCCCGCCAGGGGTACTGGAAATGAGCAGTTCTTC. The encoded protein is CASSLDPARGTGNEQFF.

The chain recombines TRBV11-2 with TRBJ2-2, with TRBD2 identical over 7 bases. The germline V gene encodes CDR1 SGHAT and CDR2 FQNNGV. Germline trimming cut 5 bases from V and 4 bases from J; bases unmatched to any gene: 10. This CDR3 spans 16 amino acids. CDR3 in amino acids: CASSLGGGLPTGELFF. For the CDR3, the DNA is TGTGCCAGCAGCCTTGGGGGGGGTCTTCCCACCGGGGAGCTGTTTTTT.

This clone was seen more than once but under ten times. The chain employs TRBV29-1 and TRBJ2-5, with D maybe TRBD1 (6 bases). The CDR3 has 15 residues. V was trimmed by 2 bases and J by 5 bases, leaving 18 bases between them. Germline CDR1 is SQVTM and CDR2 is ANQGSEA. CDR3 nucleotide sequence: TGCAGCGTTGAACTTTCGGGTGGGGGCTTGGAGACCCAGTACTTC. It encodes CSVELSGGGLETQYF.

The chain has TRBV20-1 and TRBJ2-3, with D possibly being TRBD1 (5 bases). V shed 5 bases and J shed 6 bases, with 9 bases lying between them. The germline V gene encodes CDR1 DFQATT and CDR2 SNEGSKA (reference sequence). The CDR3 is made up of 11 amino acids. In DNA, the CDR3 is TGCAGTGCTGGGGCTTGGGATACGCAGTATTTT. Translating it yields CSAGAWDTQYF.